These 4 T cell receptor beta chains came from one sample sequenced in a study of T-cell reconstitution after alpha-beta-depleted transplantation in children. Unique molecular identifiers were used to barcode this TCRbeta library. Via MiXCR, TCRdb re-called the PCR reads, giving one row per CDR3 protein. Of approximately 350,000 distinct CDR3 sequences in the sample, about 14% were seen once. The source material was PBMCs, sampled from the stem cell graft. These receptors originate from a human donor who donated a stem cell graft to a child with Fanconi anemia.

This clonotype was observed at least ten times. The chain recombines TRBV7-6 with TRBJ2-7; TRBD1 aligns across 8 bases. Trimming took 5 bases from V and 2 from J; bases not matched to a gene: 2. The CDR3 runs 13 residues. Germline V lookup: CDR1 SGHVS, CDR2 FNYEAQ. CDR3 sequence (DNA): TGTGCCAGCAGCACAGGGGGTCCCTACGAGCAGTACTTC. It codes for CASSTGGPYEQYF.

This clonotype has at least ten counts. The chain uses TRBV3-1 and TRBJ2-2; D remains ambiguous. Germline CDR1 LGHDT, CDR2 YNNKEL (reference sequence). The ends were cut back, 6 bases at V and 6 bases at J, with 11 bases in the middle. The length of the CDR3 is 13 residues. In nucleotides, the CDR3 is TGTGCCAGCAGGACTCGGCGCGCCGGGGAGCTGTTTTTT. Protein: CASRTRRAGELFF.

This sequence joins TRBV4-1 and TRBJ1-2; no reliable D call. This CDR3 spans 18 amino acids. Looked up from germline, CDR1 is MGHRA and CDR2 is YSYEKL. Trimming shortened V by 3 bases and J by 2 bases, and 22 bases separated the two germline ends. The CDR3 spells CASSQTPARAELNYGYTF. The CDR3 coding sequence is TGCGCCAGCAGCCAGACCCCCGCTAGGGCAGAACTCAACTATGGCTACACCTTC.

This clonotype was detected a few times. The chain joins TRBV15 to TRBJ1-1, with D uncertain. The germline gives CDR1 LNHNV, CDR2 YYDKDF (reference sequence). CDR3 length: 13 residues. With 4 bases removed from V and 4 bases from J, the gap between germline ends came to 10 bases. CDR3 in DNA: TGTGCCACCAGCAAAGGTTTGGGCACTGAAGCTTTCTTT. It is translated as CATSKGLGTEAFF.